These 8 T cell receptor beta chains came from one sample sequenced in a study of shared clonotypes between healthy human individuals. CD8 cells classed as naive were CD45RO-negative and positively selected for CCR7, excluding terminally differentiated effector memory CD45RA+ cells. TCRdb keeps only in-frame clones here, not all; method: immunoSEQ multiplex PCR. The repertoire holds roughly 590,000 clones, with around 95% as singletons. The sequenced sample consisted of naive CD8+ T cells sorted from blood. These receptors all come from a woman aged 25 to 39 in good health.

The genes are TRBV28 and TRBJ2-7; D gene unclear. V lost 2 bases, J lost 0 bases, and 20 bases lay in between. The germline gives CDR1 MDHEN, CDR2 SYDVKM. The CDR3 is 18 residues long. The CDR3 DNA sequence: TGTGCCAGCAGTTTAATTCTCGGCGGAGCCGGCAGCTCCTACGAGCAGTACTTC. Its translation: CASSLILGGAGSSYEQYF.

The chain carries TRBV27 and TRBJ2-5; D unclear. The J call is doubtful: the DNA matches TRBJ2-7 better. Germline V gives CDR1 MNHEY, CDR2 SMNVEV (reference sequence). This CDR3 has 16 amino acids. CDR3 nucleotide sequence: TGTGCCAGCAGTTTATATCGGGCCGCGCCTTCCTACGAGCAGTACTTC. Amino acids: CASSLYRAAPSYEQYF.

This clone was recorded only once. This rearrangement joins TRBV5-4 to TRBJ2-3; D may match TRBD1 or TRBD2 (5 bases each). CDR3 length: 17 amino acids. Germline V lookup: CDR1 SGHNT, CDR2 YYREEE (reference sequence). V lost 3 bases and J 6 bases, leaving 23 bases between the germline ends. In nucleotides, the CDR3 is TGTGCCAGCAGCTCTCCTTCCCGGGGCCCAGCCCCCGATACGCAGTATTTT. Its protein is CASSSPSRGPAPDTQYF.

The J gene is TRBJ1-4, the V gene TRBV28; D remains ambiguous. The CDR3 extends over 14 amino acids. Germline CDR1 reads MDHEN; CDR2 reads SYDVKM. V lost 3 bases and J 7 bases, leaving 12 bases between the germline ends. CDR3: CASSFSQELEKLFF. The CDR3 DNA reads TGTGCCAGCAGTTTTTCTCAGGAGCTTGAAAAACTGTTTTTT.

J is TRBJ2-2 and V is TRBV10-1; D perhaps matches TRBD1 (5 bases). Trimming shortened V by 2 bases and J by 7 bases, and 17 bases separated the two germline ends. CDR3 length: 16 residues. Germline V gene data show CDR1 as WNHNN and CDR2 as SYGVQD (reference sequence). The CDR3 DNA follows: TGCGCCAGCAGTGAGGGATCAGGGTACAAAAGCGGGGAGCTGTTTTTT. It specifies CASSEGSGYKSGELFF.

Remarks on this clone: This sample also contains other DNA sequences that code for the same CDR3. The chain has TRBV5-4 and TRBJ2-7; unclear D gene. The CDR3 totals 13 residues. Per germline, CDR1 SGHNT and CDR2 YYREEE (reference sequence). Trimming shortened V by 2 bases and J by 3 bases, and 9 bases separated the two germline ends. Written as DNA, the CDR3 is TGTGCCAGCAGCTTTTCGTCCAGCTACGAGCAGTACTTC. It yields the protein CASSFSSSYEQYF.

The chain employs TRBV10-1 and TRBJ2-2; D not certain. Germline V gives CDR1 WNHNN, CDR2 SYGVQD (reference sequence). This CDR3 spans 12 amino acids. V lost 9 bases and J lost 4, with 9 bases in between. CDR3 amino acids: CARRGFTGELFF. CDR3 coding DNA: TGCGCCAGAAGAGGATTCACCGGGGAGCTGTTTTTT.

The chain uses TRBV11-3 and TRBJ2-2, with a weak D call TRBD2 (6 bases). Per germline, CDR1 SGHNT and CDR2 YENEEA. Trimming removed 6 bases from V and 0 bases from J, with 11 bases in between. The CDR3 length is 15 residues. The CDR3 DNA follows: TGTGCCAGCAGTGGAGGGCTAACGAACACCGGGGAGCTGTTTTTT. Translating gives CASSGGLTNTGELFF.